Detailed here is one T cell receptor beta chain. Clones were read by immunoSEQ multiplex PCR, and TCRdb kept only the in-frame ones, dropping some. The data contain about 330,000 clones, around 87% of them singletons. Recovered status in Cohort 3 required two negative PCRs, clearance, or symptom resolution. Germline values: CDR1 SGHRS, CDR2 YFSETQ. The CDR3 has 15 residues. V dropped 0 bases and J dropped 0 bases, with 7 bases sitting between them. This record comes from a study of blood T cell repertoires in COVID-19. The source is a woman aged 30 to 39 who had recovered from COVID-19. Sequenced material: PBMCs or T cells enriched from blood (not recorded which). The V gene is TRBV5-1, the J gene TRBJ1-3, with D hard to call. The CDR3: CASSLAPSSGNTIYF. The CDR3 DNA reads TGCGCCAGCAGCTTGGCACCGAGCTCTGGAAACACCATATATTTT.